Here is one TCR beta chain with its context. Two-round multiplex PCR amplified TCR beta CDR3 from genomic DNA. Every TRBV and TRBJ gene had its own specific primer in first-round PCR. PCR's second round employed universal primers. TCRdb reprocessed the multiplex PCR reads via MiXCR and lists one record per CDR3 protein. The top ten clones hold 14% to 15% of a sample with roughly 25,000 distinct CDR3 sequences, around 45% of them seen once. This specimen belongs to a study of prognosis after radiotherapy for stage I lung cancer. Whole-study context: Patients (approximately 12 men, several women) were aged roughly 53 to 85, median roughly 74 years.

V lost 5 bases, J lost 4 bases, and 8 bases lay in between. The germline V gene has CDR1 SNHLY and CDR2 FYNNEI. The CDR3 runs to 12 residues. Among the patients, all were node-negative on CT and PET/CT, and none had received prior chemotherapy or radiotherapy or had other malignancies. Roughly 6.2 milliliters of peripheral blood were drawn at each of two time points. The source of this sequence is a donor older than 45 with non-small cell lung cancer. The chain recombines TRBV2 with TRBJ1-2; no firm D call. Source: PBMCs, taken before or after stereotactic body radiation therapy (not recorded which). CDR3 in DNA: TGTGCCAGCAGTTTAGGGAGCTATGGCTACACCTTC. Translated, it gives CASSLGSYGYTF.